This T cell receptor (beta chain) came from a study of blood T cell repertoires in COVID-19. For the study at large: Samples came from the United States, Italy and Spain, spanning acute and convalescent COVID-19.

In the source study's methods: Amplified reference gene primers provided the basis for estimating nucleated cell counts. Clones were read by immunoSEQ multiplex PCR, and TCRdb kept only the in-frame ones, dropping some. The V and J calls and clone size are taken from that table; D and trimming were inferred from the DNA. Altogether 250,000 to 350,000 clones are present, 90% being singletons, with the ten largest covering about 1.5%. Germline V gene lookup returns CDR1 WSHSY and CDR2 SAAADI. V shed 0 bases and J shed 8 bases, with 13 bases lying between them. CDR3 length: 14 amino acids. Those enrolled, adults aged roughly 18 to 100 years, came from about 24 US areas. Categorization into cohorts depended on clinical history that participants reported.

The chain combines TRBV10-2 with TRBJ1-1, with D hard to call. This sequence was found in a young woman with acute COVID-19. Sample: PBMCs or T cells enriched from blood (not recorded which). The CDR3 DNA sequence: TGCGCCAGCAGTGAGTCGCGGGGTCTATCGGAAGCTTTCTTT. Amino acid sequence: CASSESRGLSEAFF.